This T cell receptor beta chain was sequenced for a study of blood T cell repertoires in COVID-19 (dated by TCRdb to the early 2020s). Background on the whole study: The collaborator samples originated in the United States, Italy and Spain and spanned the acute and convalescent phases of COVID-19. The prospective study material was composed of cDNA or gDNA derived from T cells, B-cell-depleted T cells, or PBMCs. The dataset comprised deeply sampled blood TCRbeta repertoires from subjects exposed to, actively infected with, or recovered from COVID-19. A freely available public database, intended as a resource for researchers studying the immune response to SARS-CoV-2, is where the repertoires were released. The samples were drawn from the first 160 participants of the ongoing ImmuneRACE study and from 1,254 subjects provided by 6 global collaborators. A de-identified subject ID, COVID-19 status, age in years and sex were almost always included in the sample metadata. Where available, HLA class I and class II types were obtained from metadata supplied by the sample provider rather than from assay-based typing.

In regard to this clone: No antigen is known for it. No qualities accompany the bases; no much larger clone lies one base away.

Study-level results and caveats: The quantity of clinical and demographic metadata differed by source and by participant and was supplied without curation.

Collaborating institutions collected whole blood in K2EDTA tubes following their own protocols. For TCRbeta analysis, collaborators shipped samples in one of three forms: frozen whole blood, isolated PBMCs, or DNA extracted from either of those sample types. TCRbeta CDR3 regions were amplified from genomic DNA using the immunoSEQ Assay, a bias-controlled multiplex PCR. The paper's processing steps were these. Within the assay, amplification of reference gene primers was used to estimate how many nucleated cells each sample contained. To quantify the absolute abundance of each unique TCRbeta CDR3 rearrangement, sequence reads were collapsed and filtered. Productive Simpson clonality was computed per sample as the square root of Simpson's diversity index over productive rearrangements. TCRdb took over this immuneACCESS table, retaining in-frame rearrangements with V and J assigned. Such tables are incomplete; in checked studies, under half of the missing clones stem from an unresolved V gene, and the remainder is unexplained. D and trimming come from the DNA, and the V and J calls and clone size come from that table. The sample profile shows approximately 74,000 clones; around nine tenths of them were found once. Around 1.3% of the sample belongs to the ten largest clones.

The clonotype originates from a woman aged 55-75 years with acute or convalescent COVID-19. Sequencing input: peripheral blood.

The DNA reads TGTGCCTGGAGTCCCGGGACAGGGGACAATCAGCCCCAGCATTTT. The resulting protein is CAWSPGTGDNQPQHF. The chain is assembled from TRBV30 and TRBJ1-5; the junction holds 10 bases that match TRBD1. The CDR3, cysteine through phenylalanine, is 15 amino acids long. The only DNA kept is the CDR3, 45 bases in frame from the first base. Trimming accounts for 2 bases at V and 3 bases at J, while the number of junction bases matched to no gene is 4. The CDR1 and CDR2 encoded by the germline V gene (reference sequence) are GTSNPN and SVGIG.